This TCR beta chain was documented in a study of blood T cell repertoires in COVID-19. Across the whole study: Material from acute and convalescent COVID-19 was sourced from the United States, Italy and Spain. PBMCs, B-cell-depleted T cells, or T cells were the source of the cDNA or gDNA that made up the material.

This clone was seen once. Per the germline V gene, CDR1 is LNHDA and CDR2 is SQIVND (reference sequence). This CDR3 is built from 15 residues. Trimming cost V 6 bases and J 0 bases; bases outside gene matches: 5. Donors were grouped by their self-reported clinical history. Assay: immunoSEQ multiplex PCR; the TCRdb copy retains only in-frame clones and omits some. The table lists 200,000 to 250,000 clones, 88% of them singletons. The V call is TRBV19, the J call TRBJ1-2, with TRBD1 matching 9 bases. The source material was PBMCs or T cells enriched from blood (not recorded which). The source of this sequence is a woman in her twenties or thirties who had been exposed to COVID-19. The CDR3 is CASSRRTGANYGYTF. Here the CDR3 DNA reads TGTGCCAGTAGCCGTAGGACAGGGGCTAACTATGGCTACACCTTC.